This TCR beta chain was profiled in a study of shared clonotypes between healthy human individuals. Broader study findings: Sharing across four donors was highest in naive CD4 (around 5%) and lowest in memory CD8 (roughly 0.4%).

Recent acute infections and vaccinations were absent in the healthy HIV-negative adult donors. V shed 4 bases and J 5 bases; nucleotides not matched to a gene: 9. Germline V gene sequence: CDR1 SGHRS, CDR2 YFSETQ. The CDR3 has 15 amino acids. Deep-level running was used for the assay. In the original workflow: Filtering differed because ImmunoSEQ produced junction-only sequences that carried no quality scores. Sequencing used immunoSEQ multiplex PCR; TCRdb keeps in-frame clones, though not all of them. That table furnishes V, J and clone size, whereas the DNA furnished D and trimming. The sample contains around 2.5 million clones, 93% of which appear only once. This clone came up once. Its target is unknown.

The gene calls are TRBV5-1 and TRBJ2-7, with 10 bases matching TRBD2. Sample: naive CD4+ T cells from PBMCs. Subset given: CD45RA+ positively selected. This TCR came from a man aged 18 to 30 in good health. Some clones in this sample may be carry-over from other donors' samples. The CDR3 loop reads CASSRAPSGSNEQYF. In nucleotides, the CDR3 is TGCGCCAGCAGCCGCGCTCCTAGCGGGAGTAACGAGCAGTACTTC.